One sample yielded the 26 T cell receptor beta chains listed below, sequenced in a study of blood T cell repertoires in COVID-19. Sequencing was performed with immunoSEQ multiplex PCR; in TCRdb, only in-frame clones are kept and a portion is missing. The sample yields approximately 74,000 clones, 88% seen once. What was sequenced was peripheral blood. The origin of the receptors is a man in his 70s with acute or convalescent COVID-19.

The CDR3 sequence: CASRDNRGVNSPLHF. DNA of the CDR3: TGTGCCAGCAGGGATAACAGGGGCGTAAATTCACCCCTCCACTTT. V gene TRBV27 combines with J gene TRBJ1-6, with 7 bases fitting TRBD1. The trim removed 6 bases at V and 7 bases at J, leaving 9 bases unmatched. CDR3 length equals 15 residues. In germline, CDR1 is MNHEY, CDR2 SMNVEV (reference sequence).

In nucleotides, the CDR3 is TGTGCCAGCTCACCACTCCGGGATCAGCCCCAGCATTTT. Its translation is CASSPLRDQPQHF. V usage is TRBV18 and J usage is TRBJ1-5; D is ambiguous. The CDR3 contains 13 residues. CDR1 and CDR2 from the germline V gene are KGHSH and LQKENI. V lost 1 base to trimming and J lost 5 bases, with 6 bases between them.

The gene calls are TRBV3-1 (or the pseudogene TRBV3-2) and TRBJ2-1; the D gene is possibly TRBD2 (5 bases). Germline V lookup: CDR1 LGHDT, CDR2 YNNKEL (reference sequence). Trimming took 6 bases from V and 4 from J, leaving 16 bases between them. The length of the CDR3 is 15 residues. The CDR3 region is CASSSDWVTYNEQFF. CDR3 DNA sequence: TGTGCCAGCAGTTCGGACTGGGTTACTTACAATGAGCAGTTCTTC.

CDR3 DNA: TGTGCCAGCAGCCTGGGACAGCTCTACAATGAGCAGTTCTTC. It yields the protein CASSLGQLYNEQFF. The V call is TRBV7-2, the J call TRBJ2-1, with 7 bases that match TRBD1. The CDR3 length is 14 residues. J gave up 3 bases and V 5 bases, and 4 bases lay outside the gene matches. From germline, CDR1 is SGHTA and CDR2 FQGNSA.

V and J are TRBV6-1 and TRBJ1-1; D not certain. Germline V CDR1 and CDR2: MNHNS, SASEGT. This CDR3 is 14 amino acids long. The V end was cut by 2 bases, the J end by 7 bases, with 14 bases between. DNA for the CDR3: TGTGCCAGCAGTGAATGGGCCCGGAATAGTGAAGCTTTCTTT. As protein: CASSEWARNSEAFF.

This clone was detected once. V gene TRBV14 combines with J gene TRBJ1-2; the D is unclear. Germline-derived CDR1 and CDR2 are SGHDN and FVKESK. CDR3 length: 13 residues. Trimming stripped 1 base from V and 4 bases from J, with 7 bases between. The CDR3: CASSQGELYGYTF. CDR3 DNA sequence: TGTGCCAGCAGCCAAGGCGAGCTCTATGGCTACACCTTC.

This clone was recorded a few times. The rearrangement uses TRBV24-1 and TRBJ2-1, with D uncertain. CDR3 size: 16 residues. Germline-derived CDR1 and CDR2 are KGHDR and SFDVKD. V was trimmed by 3 bases and J by 4 bases, leaving 15 bases between them. The CDR3 loop reads CATSDPRPLQYNEQFF. In DNA, the CDR3 is TGTGCCACCAGTGATCCACGTCCCTTACAATACAATGAGCAGTTCTTC.

The sample holds one count of this clone. CDR3: CASSQERSSGGRYQETQYF. DNA of the CDR3: TGCGCCAGCAGCCAAGAACGCTCGAGCGGGGGGCGGTACCAAGAGACCCAGTACTTC. V and J are TRBV4-3 and TRBJ2-5, with 9 bases that match TRBD2. This CDR3 spans 19 amino acids. CDR1 LGHNA and CDR2 YSLEER come from the germline V gene. V was pared by 0 bases and J by 0 bases, with 11 bases of the junction left unmatched.

The chain couples TRBV7-2 to TRBJ2-3; 7 nucleotides match TRBD2. From germline, CDR1 is SGHTA and CDR2 FQGNSA. The CDR3 is 14 amino acids. Losses at the gene ends were 5 bases for V and 14 bases for J; bases not matched to a gene: 16. CDR3 sequence (DNA): TGTGCCAGCAGCAGGGACGCCCGGGGAGGGCAGGGGTATTTT. Its protein product is CASSRDARGGQGYF. The variable domain in full, with the rest retrieved from reference TRBV7-2 and TRBJ2-3, is GAGVSQSPSNKVTEKGKDVELRCDPISGHTALYWYRQSLGQGLEFLIYFQGNSAPDKSGLPSDRFSAERTGGSVSTLTIQRTQQEDSAVYLCASSRDARGGQGYFGPGTRLTVL.

This clone came up once. The CDR3 nucleotides are TGTGCCAGCAGCGTCCGGGACACCGACTATGGCTACACCTTC. Amino acids: CASSVRDTDYGYTF. The rearrangement joins TRBV5-4 to TRBJ1-2; tentatively, D is TRBD1 (6 bases). Germline V gives CDR1 SGHNT, CDR2 YYREEE (reference sequence). The CDR3 extends over 14 amino acids. Trimming pared 4 bases from V and 3 bases from J, leaving 13 bases between.

J is TRBJ2-5 and V is TRBV12-3 or TRBV12-4, with a tentative D call TRBD2 (6 bases). The CDR3 has 13 amino acids. Deletions cut 6 bases from V and 4 bases from J, with 12 bases between. CDR3 DNA sequence: TGTGCCAGCAGGCTCGGGGGTGGAGAGACCCAGTACTTC. It yields the protein CASRLGGGETQYF.

The V and J genes are TRBV15 and TRBJ2-7; TRBD2 matches 7 bases. The CDR3 is 15 residues long. Germline values: CDR1 LNHNV, CDR2 YYDKDF (reference sequence). V gave up 5 bases and J gave up 2 bases; unmatched junction bases: 9. In DNA, the CDR3 is TGTGCCACCAGCGGATACTCGGGACTACCCTACGAGCAGTACTTC. Its translation: CATSGYSGLPYEQYF.

This sequence joins TRBV7-8 and TRBJ2-1; 13 bases match TRBD2. The CDR3 runs to 18 residues. Germline V gene sequence: CDR1 SGHVS, CDR2 FQNEAQ. V shed 4 bases and J 8 bases; nucleotides not matched to a gene: 14. CDR3 loop: CASSSGLAGALGGYEQFF. The CDR3 nucleotides read TGTGCCAGCAGCTCTGGACTAGCGGGGGCTCTTGGTGGATATGAGCAGTTCTTC.

The chain joins TRBV5-8 to TRBJ2-7; 9 nucleotides align to TRBD1. The V segment lost 3 bases and the J segment 5 bases; nucleotides outside the gene matches: 9. The CDR3 has 15 amino acids. Germline CDR1 and CDR2: SGHTS and YDEGEE. This CDR3 reads CASSSPGTGWNEQYF. CDR3 nucleotide sequence: TGTGCCAGCAGCTCCCCCGGGACAGGGTGGAACGAGCAGTACTTC.

The chain recombines TRBV7-9 with TRBJ1-6; the D gene is possibly TRBD1 (5 bases). Germline values: CDR1 SEHNR, CDR2 FQNEAQ (reference sequence). The V end was cut by 0 bases, the J end by 7 bases, with 10 bases between. The CDR3 consists of 15 residues. The CDR3 spells CASSLADSLNSPLHF. For the CDR3, the DNA is TGTGCCAGCAGCTTAGCTGACAGCCTCAATTCACCCCTCCACTTT.

The chain recombines TRBV18 with TRBJ2-1; TRBD1 matches at 8 bases. V was clipped by 3 bases and J by 7 bases; unmatched bases: 5. This CDR3 comprises 14 residues. CDR1 KGHSH and CDR2 LQKENI come from the germline V gene. The chain's CDR3 is CASSPRTGRNEQFF. The CDR3 DNA reads as TGTGCCAGCTCACCGAGGACAGGGAGGAATGAGCAGTTCTTC.

The rearrangement joins TRBV2 to TRBJ2-5; 12 bases line up with TRBD2. Germline assignment: CDR1 SNHLY and CDR2 FYNNEI. V dropped 4 bases and J dropped 5; count of bases not matched to a gene: 8. This CDR3 has 16 residues. As DNA, the CDR3 is TGTGCCAGCAGTGTTCAGGCTAGCGGGGGGGCGGAGACCCAGTACTTC. Its protein is CASSVQASGGAETQYF.

V usage is TRBV14 and J usage is TRBJ2-1, with D tentatively TRBD1 (5 bases). Per the germline V gene, CDR1 is SGHDN and CDR2 is FVKESK. This CDR3 region has 14 residues. Trimming removed 1 base at V and 4 bases at J, with 8 bases between. CDR3 coding DNA: TGTGCCAGCAGCCAAGGGGGCCCTTACAATGAGCAGTTCTTC. Translated: CASSQGGPYNEQFF.

The chain joins TRBV7-2 to TRBJ2-7, with 7 bases identical to TRBD1. The CDR3 sequence is 14 residues long. Losses at the gene ends were 2 bases for V and 2 bases for J; bases not matched to a gene: 3. Germline CDR1 is SGHTA and CDR2 is FQGNSA. The CDR3 sequence: CASSLTGTAYEQYF. CDR3 DNA: TGTGCCAGCAGCTTAACTGGGACAGCCTACGAGCAGTACTTC.

The V and J genes are TRBV19 and TRBJ2-1, with TRBD2 identical over 7 bases. The length of the CDR3 is 18 residues. V was clipped by 0 bases and J by 0 bases; unmatched bases: 8. CDR1 LNHDA and CDR2 SQIVND come from the germline V gene (reference sequence). Here the CDR3 reads CASSIDGEGISSYNEQFF. DNA of the CDR3: TGTGCCAGTAGTATAGATGGGGAGGGTATAAGCTCCTACAATGAGCAGTTCTTC. The full variable domain, rest sourced from reference TRBV19 and TRBJ2-1, is DGGITQSPKYLFRKEGQNVTLSCEQNLNHDAMYWYRQDPGQGLRLIYYSQIVNDFQKGDIAEGYSVSREKKESFPLTVTSAQKNPTAFYLCASSIDGEGISSYNEQFFGPGTRLTVL.

This clone was counted only a few times. This sequence joins TRBV4-3 and TRBJ1-4, with 8 nucleotides matching TRBD1. Germline V gives CDR1 LGHNA, CDR2 YSLEER. V lost 3 bases to trimming and J lost 1 base; unmatched junction nucleotides: 4. The CDR3 has 16 residues. This CDR3 is CASSQGDRGTNEKLFF. The CDR3 DNA reads as TGCGCCAGCAGCCAGGGTGACAGGGGAACTAATGAAAAACTGTTTTTT.

The V call is TRBV6-6, the J call TRBJ1-2; 10 bases fit TRBD1. Germline V lookup: CDR1 MNHNY, CDR2 SVGAGI (reference sequence). The CDR3 loop spans 14 amino acids. J gave up 7 bases and V 8 bases, and 10 bases lay outside the gene matches. CDR3 region: CASLALDRGPGYTF. Written as DNA, the CDR3 is TGTGCCAGCCTGGCTCTCGACAGGGGGCCTGGCTACACCTTC.

This clone was found once. The chain has TRBV15 and TRBJ2-1; 7 nucleotides align to TRBD1. The J segment lost 2 bases and the V segment lost 2 bases, leaving 15 bases of the junction unmatched. Germline CDR1 LNHNV, CDR2 YYDKDF (reference sequence). The CDR3 contains 19 residues. The CDR3 protein is CATSRRTWDSLGAYNEQFF. Here the CDR3 DNA reads TGTGCCACCAGCAGACGCACTTGGGACAGCTTGGGAGCCTACAATGAGCAGTTCTTC.

This rearrangement joins TRBV6-5 to TRBJ1-6; TRBD1 matches at 9 bases. V was pared by 7 bases and J by 7 bases, with 8 bases of the junction left unmatched. Germline-derived CDR1 and CDR2 are MNHEY and SVGAGI. This CDR3 contains 15 residues. This CDR3 reads CASNRGDRDNSPLHF. The CDR3 coding sequence is TGTGCCAGCAACCGGGGGGACAGGGACAATTCACCCCTCCACTTT.

The CDR3 DNA follows: TGTGCCAGCAGCCCTTTTCAGGGCTTCTCTGAAGCTTTCTTT. Its protein is CASSPFQGFSEAFF. The gene calls are TRBV7-2 and TRBJ1-1; TRBD1 might be the D (5 bases). Between the trimmed V and J ends, which lost 5 bases and 6 bases, there was a span of 16 bases. CDR1 SGHTA and CDR2 FQGNSA come from the germline V gene. The CDR3 consists of 14 residues.

The rearrangement joins TRBV27 to TRBJ2-7; tentative D call: TRBD1 (6 bases). Between the trimmed V and J ends, which lost 7 bases and 5 bases, there was a span of 15 bases. The CDR3 spans 13 residues. Germline assignment: CDR1 MNHEY and CDR2 SMNVEV (reference sequence). The CDR3 DNA sequence: TGTGCCAGCACCCCAGGGGTATGTAACGAGCAGTACTTC. Its protein product is CASTPGVCNEQYF.